The clone carrying this T cell receptor (beta chain) has more than one count but fewer than ten. Its target is not known. Amplified TCR beta CDR3 regions derived from RNA transcripts. Researchers ran a first-round RT-PCR on the TCR CDR3 using the HTBI primer set. TCRdb re-analysed the multiplex PCR reads in MiXCR, keeping a single row per CDR3 protein. The sample includes roughly 260,000 distinct CDR3 sequences, 14% to 15% of them seen just once. This sample was included in a study of T cells in Graves' hyperthyroidism and ophthalmopathy. Points from the study as a whole: A model built on 13 V-J features separated ophthalmopathy from stable hyperthyroidism.

This clonotype originated in a woman in her forties with Graves' hyperthyroidism that later progressed to Graves' ophthalmopathy. The sample was blood.

This chain's CDR3 is CASSPSITGELFF. The CDR3 DNA reads as TGCGCCAGCAGCCCGAGTATCACCGGGGAGCTGTTTTTT. This chain joins TRBV5-1 and TRBJ2-2; no firm D call. Germline CDR1 and CDR2: SGHRS and YFSETQ. The V end was cut by 4 bases, the J end by 4 bases, with 8 bases between. CDR3 length equals 13 residues.